Below are 26 T cell receptor beta chains sequenced from a single sample in a study of blood T cells in healthy people across ages. A J-beta primer mix and a sample-barcoded 5' primer were used in a second PCR of roughly 7 to 12 cycles. Each CDR3 protein gets one entry after TCRdb re-called the 5' RACE reads with MiXCR. The table includes roughly 570,000 distinct CDR3 sequences, 25% to 30% detected once. The sample comprised blood. Receptors were obtained from a woman aged 70-85 years in good health.

This chain connects TRBV7-6 to TRBJ1-4; D may be TRBD1 (6 bases). CDR3 length: 15 amino acids. The germline gives CDR1 SGHVS, CDR2 FNYEAQ. V was trimmed by 5 bases and J by 4 bases, leaving 14 bases between them. Here the CDR3 reads CASSRYRDVNEKLFF. The CDR3 bases are TGTGCCAGCAGCCGATACAGGGATGTTAATGAAAAACTGTTTTTT.

This clonotype was observed a few times. The chain combines TRBV2 with TRBJ2-7; TRBD2 agrees at 7 bases. CDR1 is SNHLY, CDR2 FYNNEI, per germline. The CDR3 is made up of 15 amino acids. V shed 4 bases and J 7 bases; nucleotides not matched to a gene: 13. CDR3 region: CASSVESSPGGEQYF. CDR3 DNA: TGTGCCAGCAGTGTAGAGAGTAGCCCCGGGGGGGAGCAGTACTTC.

Ten or more counts support this clonotype. The chain combines TRBV20-1 with TRBJ2-1, with 9 bases aligning to TRBD2. Germline assignment: CDR1 DFQATT and CDR2 SNEGSKA (reference sequence). The CDR3 runs 15 residues. J gave up 6 bases and V 5 bases, and 11 bases lay outside the gene matches. CDR3 bases: TGCAGTGCTCAGACCTCGGGACTAGCAGCCAATGAGCAGTTCTTC. It codes for CSAQTSGLAANEQFF.

V gene TRBV20-1 combines with J gene TRBJ2-5; possibly TRBD1 or TRBD2 for D (6 bases each). Per germline, CDR1 DFQATT and CDR2 SNEGSKA (reference sequence). Trimming took 1 base from V and 5 from J, leaving 17 bases between them. This CDR3 is built from 15 residues. The chain's CDR3 is CSARGGAPSSETQYF. CDR3 nucleotide sequence: TGCAGTGCTAGAGGGGGGGCGCCTTCCTCGGAGACCCAGTACTTC.

The chain joins TRBV25-1 to TRBJ2-6, with D perhaps TRBD1 or TRBD2 (5 bases each). V shed 8 bases and J shed 4 bases, with 9 bases lying between them. This CDR3 has 13 amino acids. CDR1 MGHDK and CDR2 SYGVNS come from the germline V gene. The CDR3 DNA is TGTGCCAGCGGGACGGCCGGGGCCAACGTCCTGACTTTC. It codes for CASGTAGANVLTF. The full variable domain, its missing parts supplied by reference TRBV25-1 and TRBJ2-6, is EADIYQTPRYLVIGTGKKITLECSQTMGHDKMYWYQQDPGMELHLIHYSYGVNSTEKGDLSSESTVSRIRTEHFPLTLESARPSHTSQYLCASGTAGANVLTFGAGSRLTVL.

V and J are TRBV10-3 and TRBJ1-2; weak D call: TRBD1 (5 bases). This CDR3 has 14 residues. Germline V gives CDR1 ENHRY, CDR2 SYGVKD. V was trimmed by 3 bases and J by 6 bases, leaving 14 bases between them. The CDR3 DNA reads TGTGCCATCAGTGAAGTAGGGGTCGGGCATGGCTACACCTTC. This gives the protein CAISEVGVGHGYTF.

This clonotype was recorded many times. The rearrangement links TRBV4-3 to TRBJ2-7; weak D call: TRBD1 (5 bases). CDR3 size: 14 residues. Per germline, CDR1 LGHNA and CDR2 YSLEER. V was clipped by 2 bases and J by 1 base, with 9 bases between them. This chain's CDR3 is CASSQSRESYEQYF. The CDR3 nucleotides read TGCGCCAGCAGCCAATCCAGGGAATCCTACGAGCAGTACTTC.

V usage is TRBV5-1 and J usage is TRBJ2-1; D not certain. This CDR3 is 16 amino acids long. Trimming cost V 0 bases and J 2 bases, with 12 bases left between them. Germline V gene data show CDR1 as SGHRS and CDR2 as YFSETQ. CDR3 sequence: CASSLGGPGPYNEQFF. CDR3 nucleotide sequence: TGCGCCAGCAGCTTGGGCGGCCCCGGGCCCTACAATGAGCAGTTCTTC.

In regard to this clonotype: Its ends do not fully match the called genes, so a read error is possible. The chain has TRBV4-2 and TRBJ2-7, with D possibly being TRBD2 (6 bases). The CDR3 sequence is 16 residues long. CDR1 and CDR2 (germline): LGHNA, YNFKEQ. The CDR3 here is CASSQEIGGASCEQYF. CDR3 nucleotide sequence: TGTGCCAGCAGCCAAGAGATCGGCGGGGCCTCCTGCGAGCAGTACTTC.

Many counts were recorded for this clonotype. The chain joins TRBV11-3 to TRBJ2-5, with 9 nucleotides matching TRBD1. Germline CDR1 is SGHNT and CDR2 is YENEEA. V gave up 4 bases and J gave up 1 base; unmatched junction bases: 4. This CDR3 has 15 residues. CDR3 protein: CASSSPGQGQETQYF. The CDR3 DNA reads as TGTGCCAGCAGCTCACCGGGACAGGGCCAAGAGACCCAGTACTTC.

This clonotype occurred a few times. One end of the junction varies from germline; a read error may be responsible. The chain employs TRBV12-3 or TRBV12-4 and TRBJ1-1; 8 bases align to TRBD1. The CDR3 has 12 amino acids. The CDR3 loop is CASSLDTGGASF. CDR3 bases: TGTGCCAGCAGTTTAGATACAGGGGGAGCTTCCTTT.

This clonotype was observed a few times. This chain joins TRBV11-1 and TRBJ2-5; 8 bases are a match to TRBD1. CDR3 length equals 15 residues. With 3 bases clipped from V and 5 bases from J, the junction kept 8 bases outside the gene matches. Looked up from germline, CDR1 is SGHAT and CDR2 is FQDESV (reference sequence). CDR3 residues: CASSFRGRGMETQYF. As DNA, the CDR3 is TGTGCCAGCAGCTTCAGGGGGCGCGGTATGGAGACCCAGTACTTC.

The chain employs TRBV7-2 and TRBJ1-6; D is unclear. The CDR3 is made up of 14 amino acids. Per germline, CDR1 SGHTA and CDR2 FQGNSA. V lost 5 bases, J lost 8 bases, and 13 bases lay in between. The DNA for the CDR3 is TGTGCCAGCAGCGCGGCACTCGGGCATTCACCCCTCCACTTT. Its translation is CASSAALGHSPLHF.

The V gene is TRBV2, the J gene TRBJ1-4; D is unresolved. V was cut by 8 bases and J by 0 bases, with 10 bases left in between. There are 14 residues in the CDR3. The V gene's germline CDR1 is SNHLY and CDR2 FYNNEI. This CDR3 reads CASAGGSTNEKLFF. The DNA of the CDR3 is TGTGCCAGCGCCGGAGGTTCAACTAATGAAAAACTGTTTTTT.

This clonotype appeared a single time. The chain is built from TRBV12-3 or TRBV12-4 and TRBJ1-6; 7 bases fit TRBD1. CDR3 length: 14 residues. V gave up 4 bases and J gave up 8 bases; unmatched junction bases: 5. CDR3 sequence: CASSSRDRYSPLHF. The CDR3 nucleotides are TGTGCCAGCAGTTCCCGGGACAGATATTCACCCCTCCACTTT.

There are a few counts of this clonotype. The chain carries TRBV4-3 and TRBJ1-2; 7 nucleotides line up with TRBD1. Losses at the gene ends were 3 bases for V and 7 bases for J; bases not matched to a gene: 8. Looked up from germline, CDR1 is LGHNA and CDR2 is YSLEER. The CDR3 extends over 14 amino acids. In DNA form, the CDR3 reads TGCGCCAGCAGCCAGCGACAGGGAGGTAGTGGCTACACCTTC. This encodes CASSQRQGGSGYTF.

A few counts support this clonotype. The chain links TRBV29-1 to TRBJ2-1; D might be TRBD1 (7 bases). Between the trimmed V and J ends, which lost 6 bases and 7 bases, there was a span of 19 bases. The length of the CDR3 is 14 residues. Germline V lookup: CDR1 SQVTM, CDR2 ANQGSEA. The CDR3 protein is CSVDRDGTGNEQFF. CDR3 sequence (DNA): TGCAGCGTCGACAGGGACGGGACTGGGAATGAGCAGTTCTTC.

The genes are TRBV20-1 and TRBJ2-1; 9 bases agree with TRBD2. CDR1 is DFQATT and CDR2 is SNEGSKA in the germline V gene (reference sequence). Unmatched junction bases numbered 3, after V lost 5 bases and J lost 4 bases. CDR3 length equals 13 residues. The CDR3 protein is CSAAAGGYNEQFF. CDR3 sequence (DNA): TGCAGTGCTGCGGCGGGGGGGTACAATGAGCAGTTCTTC.

The CDR3 sequence is CASSLDPGRGNTIYF. CDR3 nucleotides: TGTGCCAGCAGCTTAGACCCAGGGCGAGGAAACACCATATATTTT. The V gene is TRBV7-2, the J gene TRBJ1-3, with D tentatively TRBD1 (5 bases). The CDR3 is made up of 15 amino acids. Looked up from germline, CDR1 is SGHTA and CDR2 is FQGNSA. Trimming pared 1 base from V and 4 bases from J, leaving 11 bases between.

The V and J genes are TRBV6-2 or TRBV6-3 and TRBJ1-5; D is possibly TRBD1 (6 bases). The germline V gene has CDR1 MNHEY and CDR2 SVGEGT. V was pared by 7 bases and J by 1 base, with 23 bases between. The CDR3 runs to 18 residues. The CDR3, as DNA: TGTGCCAGCACCTATCTAGACCTTGGGGGCAAGAGCAATCAGCCCCAGCATTTT. Its translation: CASTYLDLGGKSNQPQHF.

The chain uses TRBV15 and TRBJ1-4; 8 bases are shared with TRBD1. Germline values: CDR1 LNHNV, CDR2 YYDKDF (reference sequence). Losses at the gene ends were 3 bases for V and 8 bases for J; bases not matched to a gene: 5. This CDR3 has 14 amino acids. The CDR3 DNA reads TGTGCCACCAGCAGGACAGGGGCATTCGAAAAACTGTTTTTT. Protein product: CATSRTGAFEKLFF. Full variable domain (remainder filled in from reference TRBV15 and TRBJ1-4): DAMVIQNPRYQVTQFGKPVTLSCSQTLNHNVMYWYQQKSSQAPKLLFHYYDKDFNNEADTPDNFQSRRPNTSFCFLDIRSPGLGDTAMYLCATSRTGAFEKLFFGSGTQLSVL.

This clonotype turned up a few times. The chain links TRBV27 to TRBJ2-1; no reliable D call. The J call may be in error: the DNA end matches TRBJ2-7 better. This CDR3 has 14 residues. Germline-derived CDR1 and CDR2 are MNHEY and SMNVEV (reference sequence). The CDR3 DNA sequence: TGTGCCAGCAGTTTAAAGGAGAGCTCCTACGAGCAGTACTTC. This translates into CASSLKESSYEQYF.

The CDR3 DNA reads as TGTGCCAGTAGTATAGGGGGCCCCAGGGTGGCCAAAAACATTCAGTACTTC. This sequence encodes CASSIGGPRVAKNIQYF. The chain uses TRBV19 and TRBJ2-4; a possible D gene is TRBD1 (5 bases). Germline loops: CDR1 LNHDA, CDR2 SQIVND (reference sequence). The ends were cut back, 1 base at V and 1 base at J, with 14 bases in the middle. The CDR3 is made up of 17 amino acids.

The chain combines TRBV20-1 with TRBJ2-1, with 15 positions matching TRBD2. The V gene end was trimmed by 7 bases and the J gene end by 9 bases; junction bases not matched to a gene: 10. CDR1 and CDR2 (germline): DFQATT, SNEGSKA (reference sequence). The CDR3 length is 15 residues. CDR3 nucleotide sequence: TGCAGTGTTTCCGGACTAGCGGGGGGGCCAGTTGAGCAGTTCTTC. Residues: CSVSGLAGGPVEQFF.

V usage is TRBV6-5 and J usage is TRBJ2-5; D tentatively fits TRBD1 or TRBD2 (5 bases each). This CDR3 contains 15 residues. Per germline, CDR1 MNHEY and CDR2 SVGAGI. Trimming cost V 0 bases and J 5 bases, with 13 bases left between them. CDR3 DNA sequence: TGTGCCAGCAGTTACTCATTTGGGGGTGGGGAGACCCAGTACTTC. It specifies CASSYSFGGGETQYF.

This clonotype has only a few counts. The chain uses TRBV5-1 and TRBJ2-3; D is uncertain. V shed 0 bases and J shed 2 bases, with 10 bases lying between them. The CDR3 sequence is 15 residues long. Germline V gene lookup returns CDR1 SGHRS and CDR2 YFSETQ. The CDR3 region has the DNA TGCGCCAGCAGCTTGGGATGGCTCAACACAGATACGCAGTATTTT. It translates to CASSLGWLNTDTQYF. Full variable domain (rest looked up from reference TRBV5-1 and TRBJ2-3): KAGVTQTPRYLIKTRGQQVTLSCSPISGHRSVSWYQQTPGQGLQFLFEYFSETQRNKGNFPGRFSGRQFSNSRSEMNVSTLELGDSALYLCASSLGWLNTDTQYFGPGTRLTVL.